This paragraph reports one TCR beta chain. Antigen unknown. This record comes from a study of T cell responses to AZD1222 COVID-19 vaccine. The study, taken as a whole, reports: Reportedly, nearly half the spike-specific TCRs target unmutated variant regions. There were mostly white British donors and more females than males, and clonal diversity was possibly underestimated.

The data were produced by immunoSEQ multiplex PCR, yet TCRdb's version contains in-frame clones alone and is incomplete. Of 110,000 or so clones listed, approximately 90% are singletons. Per germline, CDR1 DFQATT and CDR2 SNEGSKA (reference sequence). The CDR3 spans 11 residues. V shed 6 bases and J 7 bases; nucleotides not matched to a gene: 5. Second-dose schedules of about 4 or about 12 weeks were combined. Specimen: peripheral blood, collected 28 days after the second AZD1222 dose. This TCR derives from an adult who received the AZD1222 COVID-19 vaccine. J is TRBJ1-2 and V is TRBV20-1, with 7 bases fitting TRBD1. The CDR3 loop reads CSAVRTGGYTF. CDR3 nucleotides: TGCAGTGCCGTAAGGACAGGTGGCTACACCTTC.